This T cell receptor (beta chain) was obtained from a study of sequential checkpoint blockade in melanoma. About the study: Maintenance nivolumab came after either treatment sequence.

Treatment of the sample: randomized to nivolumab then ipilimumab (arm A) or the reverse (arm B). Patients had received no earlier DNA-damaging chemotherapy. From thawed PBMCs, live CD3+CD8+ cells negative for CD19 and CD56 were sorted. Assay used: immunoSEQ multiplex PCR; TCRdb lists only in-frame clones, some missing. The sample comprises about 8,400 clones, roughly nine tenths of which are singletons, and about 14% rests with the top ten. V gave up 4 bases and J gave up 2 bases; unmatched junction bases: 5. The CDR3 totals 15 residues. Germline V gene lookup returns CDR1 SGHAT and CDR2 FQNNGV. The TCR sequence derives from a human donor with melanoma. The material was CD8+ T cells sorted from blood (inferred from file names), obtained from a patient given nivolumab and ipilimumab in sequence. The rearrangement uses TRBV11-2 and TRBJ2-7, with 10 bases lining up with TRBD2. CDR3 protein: CASSYTSGTAYEQYF. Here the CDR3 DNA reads TGTGCCAGCAGCTATACTAGCGGGACTGCCTACGAGCAGTACTTC.